These 20 T cell receptor beta chains came from one sample sequenced in a study of response to subunit inactivated influenza vaccine. TCRdb itself ran the RT-PCR reads through MiXCR, one entry per CDR3 protein. Of 750,000 to 850,000 distinct CDR3 sequences listed, about 18% are singletons. Material: PBMCs from blood, obtained about 5 days after vaccination. These receptors came from a man in his forties or fifties who received an inactivated influenza vaccine.

The gene calls are TRBV29-1 and TRBJ1-2; TRBD1 might be the D (5 bases). Germline V CDR1 and CDR2: SQVTM, ANQGSEA. The CDR3 length is 13 residues. Trimming shortened V by 3 bases and J by 6 bases, and 14 bases separated the two germline ends. Here the CDR3 DNA reads TGCAGCGTTGAGGTCCAGGGAACCCATGGCTACACCTTC. Translation: CSVEVQGTHGYTF.

The chain is built from TRBV20-1 and TRBJ1-5; D gene ambiguous. The CDR3 is 11 amino acids. Trimming removed 3 bases at V and 5 bases at J, with 5 bases between. CDR1 and CDR2 from the germline V gene are DFQATT and SNEGSKA (reference sequence). The CDR3 sequence: CSASNHQPQHF. The CDR3 DNA follows: TGCAGTGCTAGCAATCATCAGCCCCAGCATTTT.

This clonotype has just a few counts. The chain couples TRBV20-1 to TRBJ2-1, with TRBD2 as a possible D gene (6 bases). The V end was cut by 6 bases, the J end by 0 bases, with 12 bases between. CDR3 length: 14 residues. Germline lookup yields CDR1 DFQATT and CDR2 SNEGSKA (reference sequence). CDR3 nucleotides: TGCAGTGCGAGCCGGGACTCCTCCTACAATGAGCAGTTCTTC. Its protein product is CSASRDSSYNEQFF.

This clonotype was seen at least ten times. The chain recombines TRBV9 with TRBJ1-1, with 11 bases aligning to TRBD1. The CDR3 is made up of 12 amino acids. With 2 bases clipped from V and 9 bases from J, the junction kept 0 bases outside the gene matches. Germline V gene lookup returns CDR1 SGDLS and CDR2 YYNGEE. CDR3 coding DNA: TGTGCCAGCAGCGTGGACAGGGGGCAAGCTTTCTTT. Protein: CASSVDRGQAFF. The variable domain in full, with the rest retrieved from reference TRBV9 and TRBJ1-1, is DSGVTQTPKHLITATGQRVTLRCSPRSGDLSVYWYQQSLDQGLQFLIQYYNGEERAKGNILERFSAQQFPDLHSELNLSSLELGDSALYFCASSVDRGQAFFGQGTRLTVV.

This clonotype was detected a few times. This rearrangement joins TRBV20-1 to TRBJ1-5, with a tentative D call TRBD1 (5 bases). Per germline, CDR1 DFQATT and CDR2 SNEGSKA (reference sequence). There are 15 residues in the CDR3. The V end lost 5 bases, the J end lost 4 bases, and 18 bases lay between the germline ends. CDR3 loop: CSARGTSGTNQPQHF. CDR3 coding DNA: TGCAGTGCTCGGGGCACCTCGGGAACAAATCAGCCCCAGCATTTT.

This chain connects TRBV7-9 to TRBJ1-2; the D is unclear. V was clipped by 0 bases and J by 8 bases, with 10 bases between them. Per germline, CDR1 SEHNR and CDR2 FQNEAQ (reference sequence). The CDR3 has 13 residues. CDR3 DNA: TGTGCCAGCAGCTTAGCTGGAAAGTGGGGCTACACCTTC. It translates to CASSLAGKWGYTF.

The J gene is TRBJ2-7, the V gene TRBV4-3; D may match TRBD1 or TRBD2 (6 bases each). Trimming removed 1 base at V and 2 bases at J, with 15 bases between. This CDR3 spans 16 amino acids. Germline V gene data show CDR1 as LGHNA and CDR2 as YSLEER. CDR3 DNA: TGCGCCAGCAGCCAAGGCATTTGGGGGGCGGCCTACGAGCAGTACTTC. Its translation is CASSQGIWGAAYEQYF.

The table lists this clonotype with a few counts. V and J are TRBV20-1 and TRBJ2-2; D perhaps matches TRBD2 (6 bases). V lost 1 base and J lost 5, with 11 bases in between. CDR1 and CDR2 (germline): DFQATT, SNEGSKA (reference sequence). The CDR3 extends over 14 amino acids. CDR3 coding DNA: TGCAGTGCTAGAGCAGGAGGGGCGACCGGGGAGCTGTTTTTT. It encodes CSARAGGATGELFF.

This clonotype was observed many times. The chain couples TRBV5-4 to TRBJ2-7; either TRBD1 or TRBD2 may supply D (5 bases each). Germline lookup yields CDR1 SGHNT and CDR2 YYREEE (reference sequence). The CDR3 loop spans 14 amino acids. Trimming removed 1 base at V and 2 bases at J, with 10 bases between. The CDR3 loop is CASSLYGTTYEQYF. CDR3 DNA: TGTGCCAGCAGCTTGTACGGGACCACCTACGAGCAGTACTTC.

Only a few counts were recorded for this clonotype. The genes are TRBV29-1 and TRBJ2-5, with 10 bases that match TRBD2. Germline V gene sequence: CDR1 SQVTM, CDR2 ANQGSEA. The CDR3 has 14 residues. With V trimmed by 4 bases and J by 5 bases, 7 bases remained unmatched. The DNA of the CDR3 is TGCAGCGTTGTTAGCGGGAGGACAGGCGAGACCCAGTACTTC. Amino acid sequence: CSVVSGRTGETQYF.

With regard to this clonotype: A much larger clone is a single base away; this may be a read error. The J gene is TRBJ2-1, the V gene TRBV5-6; no firm D call. The CDR3 consists of 13 residues. Trimming removed 0 bases at V and 4 bases at J, with 5 bases between. Germline CDR1 SGHDT, CDR2 YYEEEE. This CDR3 reads CASSLGMYNEQFF. The CDR3 DNA reads TGTGCCAGCAGCTTGGGAATGTACAATGAGCAGTTCTTC.

A few counts support this clonotype. The chain has TRBV4-1 and TRBJ1-2; D not certain. V lost 0 bases, J lost 4 bases, and 9 bases lay in between. CDR1 is MGHRA and CDR2 is YSYEKL in the germline V gene. This CDR3 is built from 14 residues. The CDR3 region is CASSQEPGTYGYTF. The CDR3 nucleotides read TGCGCCAGCAGCCAAGAACCGGGAACCTATGGCTACACCTTC.

This clonotype was recorded many times. The V call is TRBV12-3 or TRBV12-4, the J call TRBJ2-2; D gene uncertain. This CDR3 contains 11 residues. V lost 7 bases and J lost 7, with 7 bases in between. The CDR3 loop is CASILHGELFF. The DNA of the CDR3 is TGTGCCAGCATTCTCCACGGGGAGCTGTTTTTT.

The genes are TRBV20-1 and TRBJ1-4; the D is unclear. CDR1 and CDR2 (germline): DFQATT, SNEGSKA (reference sequence). The CDR3 is 11 amino acids. V was shortened by 5 bases and J by 7 bases, with 8 bases between the two germline ends. The CDR3 bases are TGCAGTGCTGGGAGGACTGAAAAACTGTTTTTT. It specifies CSAGRTEKLFF.

The chain employs TRBV20-1 and TRBJ2-3; D remains ambiguous. CDR1 and CDR2 from the germline V gene are DFQATT and SNEGSKA (reference sequence). The CDR3 is 16 amino acids. With 0 bases removed from V and 0 bases from J, the gap between germline ends came to 13 bases. This CDR3 reads CSARDKSRPSTDTQYF. The CDR3 DNA reads as TGCAGTGCTAGAGATAAGTCGCGGCCTAGCACAGATACGCAGTATTTT.

This chain links TRBV12-3 or TRBV12-4 with TRBJ2-3; D uncertain. This CDR3 spans 17 amino acids. The ends were cut back, 3 bases at V and 2 bases at J, with 18 bases in the middle. The CDR3 here is CASSLYQASRNTDTQYF. CDR3 bases: TGTGCCAGCAGTTTGTATCAGGCTAGTCGCAACACAGATACGCAGTATTTT.

This clonotype was detected only a few times. The CDR3 here is CASSLGWVDQPQHF. CDR3 sequence (DNA): TGTGCCAGCAGTTTAGGGTGGGTCGATCAGCCCCAGCATTTT. The gene calls are TRBV12-3 or TRBV12-4 and TRBJ1-5; D is unresolved. V was pared by 1 base and J by 5 bases, with 9 bases between. The CDR3 sequence is 14 residues long.

The chain links TRBV5-1 to TRBJ2-3; D is undetermined. From germline, CDR1 is SGHRS and CDR2 YFSETQ. The CDR3 has 15 residues. Trimming shortened V by 0 bases and J by 0 bases, and 8 bases separated the two germline ends. The CDR3 sequence: CASSLGRQSTDTQYF. CDR3 nucleotide sequence: TGCGCCAGCAGCTTGGGGCGGCAGAGCACAGATACGCAGTATTTT.

J is TRBJ2-1 and V is TRBV18; no definite D call. This CDR3 has 13 residues. V lost 3 bases to trimming and J lost 8 bases, with 11 bases between them. CDR1 and CDR2 (germline): KGHSH, LQKENI. Written as DNA, the CDR3 is TGTGCCAGCTCACCTCCTGTGGCCGATGAGCAGTTCTTC. The encoded protein is CASSPPVADEQFF.

V gene TRBV7-8 combines with J gene TRBJ2-2, with D perhaps matching TRBD1 or TRBD2 (6 bases each). CDR3 length equals 13 residues. V lost 5 bases and J 7 bases, leaving 11 bases between the germline ends. Germline CDR1 and CDR2: SGHVS and FQNEAQ. The CDR3 DNA is TGTGCCAGCAGCCCCCGGGGGCGCGGGGAGCTGTTTTTT. This sequence encodes CASSPRGRGELFF. The variable domain in full, with the rest retrieved from reference TRBV7-8 and TRBJ2-2, is GAGVSQSPRYKVAKRGQDVALRCDPISGHVSLFWYQQALGQGPEFLTYFQNEAQLDKSGLPSDRFFAERPEGSVSTLKIQRTQQEDSAVYLCASSPRGRGELFFGEGSRLTVL.